There are many counts of the clone carrying this T cell receptor (beta chain). Its antigen remains unknown. The CDR3 sequence is 12 residues long. Germline lookup yields CDR1 MGHDK and CDR2 SYGVNS. TCRdb fed the RT-PCR reads into MiXCR, producing one record per CDR3 protein. This table has about 500,000 distinct CDR3 sequences, 15% to 20% appearing once. These data come from a study of response to subunit inactivated influenza vaccine. Findings of the study overall: It was suggested by the authors that few new T cells are recruited by each seasonal influenza vaccination.

The TCR originated in a man aged 45 to 70 who received an inactivated influenza vaccine. The chain recombines TRBV25-1 with TRBJ1-5, with a tentative D call TRBD1 (5 bases). Sequenced here: CD4+ T cells sorted from PBMCs, sampled roughly 24 months after vaccination. CDR3 nucleotide sequence: TGTCCTTGGGGGGAGAACAATCAGCCCCAGCATTTT. Translated: CPWGENNQPQHF.